This T cell receptor beta chain comes out of a study of T cell clones after liver transplantation. A word on this clone: Its antigen is currently unknown.

Findings and limits, study-wide: In a couple of subjects, few donor cells limited the measurable donor-reactive repertoire.

Sorting of unstimulated PBMCs yielded separate CD3+CD4+ and CD3+CD8+ fractions. V was clipped by 3 bases and J by 5 bases, with 3 bases between them. CDR1 SGHAT and CDR2 FQNNGV come from the germline V gene. The CDR3 totals 11 residues. Produced via immunoSEQ multiplex PCR; TCRdb's table is partial and in-frame only. The data show 65,000 to 80,000 clones, with approximately 87% seen just once and about 2.8% held by the top ten. The J gene is TRBJ2-3, the V gene TRBV11-2; D ambiguous. The sequence was collected from a human patient who received a liver transplant. The T cells may come from the graft donor. Sample: CD4+ T cells from blood, taken at the 22-month timepoint. The CDR3 nucleotides read TGTGCCAGCAGCTTGATAGATACGCAGTATTTT. Translation gives CASSLIDTQYF. Supplemented by reference TRBV11-2 and TRBJ2-3, the full variable domain reads EAGVAQSPRYKIIEKRQSVAFWCNPISGHATLYWYQQILGQGPKLLIQFQNNGVVDDSQLPKDRFSAERLKGVDSTLKIQPAKLEDSAVYLCASSLIDTQYFGPGTRLTVL.